This T cell receptor beta chain came from a study of breast tumors, draining lymph nodes, adjacent tissues. MiXCR, run by TCRdb on the multiplex PCR reads, gives a single entry per CDR3 protein. The sample contains roughly 110,000 distinct CDR3 sequences, 30% of which appear only once. Breast cancer patients provided tissue from their axillary draining lymph nodes. Overall study results and limits: Tumors had less TCR diversity than lymph nodes, more than nontumor tissue.

This clonotype was seen ten or more times. Its antigen is currently unknown. Sequencing was done on a sample of axillary lymph node tissue. The clonotype was recovered from a female donor with breast cancer. Some clones in this sample may be carry-over from other donors' samples.

CDR3 residues: CSYRPSTDTQYF. DNA of the CDR3: TGCAGCTACAGGCCTAGCACAGATACGCAGTATTTT. This chain joins TRBV29-1 and TRBJ2-3, with D possibly matching TRBD1 (5 bases). Looked up from germline, CDR1 is SQVTM and CDR2 is ANQGSEA. This CDR3 contains 12 residues. V lost 8 bases and J 0 bases, leaving 9 bases between the germline ends.